This T cell receptor (beta chain) derives from a study of blood T cells in healthy people across ages. Trimming at V came to 0 bases and at J to 6 bases, leaving 6 bases not matched to a gene. Germline CDR1 reads LGHNA; CDR2 reads YSLEER. This CDR3 region has 15 residues. A sample-barcoded 5' primer and a J-beta primer mix were used in a second PCR of roughly 6 to 11 cycles. One entry per CDR3 protein results from TCRdb running MiXCR on the 5' RACE reads. The table shows roughly 900,000 distinct CDR3 sequences, with 29% occurring only once. Many counts were recorded for this clonotype. What was sequenced was blood. This receptor was identified in a woman at least 80 years old in good health. The V call is TRBV4-3, the J call TRBJ2-7; 9 nucleotides align to TRBD1. In nucleotides, the CDR3 is TGCGCCAGCAGCCAAGATCGACAGGGGGGCTTCGAGCAGTACTTC. Translation: CASSQDRQGGFEQYF.